Each of the 6 T cell receptor beta chains below was sequenced from the same sample in a study of blood T cell repertoires in COVID-19. The method was immunoSEQ multiplex PCR; TCRdb's version includes in-frame clones alone and lacks a portion of them. The sample consists of over 80,000 clones, about 87% of them appearing once. Sequencing input: peripheral blood. The receptors come from a human donor in a cohort sampled during active COVID-19.

V usage is TRBV9 and J usage is TRBJ2-2; D uncertain. Germline lookup yields CDR1 SGDLS and CDR2 YYNGEE. Trimming took off 0 bases at V and 3 bases at J, with 6 bases between the two ends. CDR3 size: 14 residues. CDR3 residues: CASSVGDYTGELFF. In DNA form, the CDR3 reads TGTGCCAGCAGCGTAGGAGACTACACCGGGGAGCTGTTTTTT.

This chain connects TRBV25-1 to TRBJ2-7, with a possible D match to TRBD2 (5 bases). Trimming pared 3 bases from V and 7 bases from J, leaving 19 bases between. This CDR3 contains 15 residues. Germline V CDR1 and CDR2: MGHDK, SYGVNS. For the CDR3, the DNA is TGTGCCAGCAGTGAGAGAGGGCGTCGTGGGGAAGAGCAGTACTTC. Translated: CASSERGRRGEEQYF.

J is TRBJ2-7 and V is TRBV28; D is ambiguous. CDR1 MDHEN and CDR2 SYDVKM come from the germline V gene. This CDR3 spans 12 amino acids. V was trimmed by 3 bases and J by 2 bases, leaving 5 bases between them. The CDR3 bases are TGTGCCAGCAGTTTCCAGGCCTACGAGCAGTACTTC. It codes for CASSFQAYEQYF. The full variable domain, completed using reference TRBV28 and TRBJ2-7, is DVKVTQSSRYLVKRTGEKVFLECVQDMDHENMFWYRQDPGLGLRLIYFSYDVKMKEKGDIPEGYSVSREKKERFSLILESASTNQTSMYLCASSFQAYEQYFGPGTRLTVT.

The chain has TRBV7-9 and TRBJ1-5; D remains unclear. The V gene's germline CDR1 is SEHNR and CDR2 FQNEAQ (reference sequence). V was shortened by 5 bases and J by 9 bases, with 11 bases between the two germline ends. The CDR3 runs to 12 residues. CDR3 sequence (DNA): TGTGCCAGCAGCACCCCGGGGTGGCCCCAGCATTTT. Translating gives CASSTPGWPQHF.

This chain uses TRBV5-1 with TRBJ1-4, with TRBD1 identical over 8 bases. CDR1 and CDR2 from the germline V gene are SGHRS and YFSETQ. The ends lost 0 bases at V and 8 bases at J; junction bases unmatched: 6. The CDR3 is 15 amino acids. Written as DNA, the CDR3 is TGCGCCAGCAGCTTGGGTCAGGGGGCTTCCGAAAAACTGTTTTTT. Translation: CASSLGQGASEKLFF.

The chain recombines TRBV5-4 with TRBJ2-1; 10 bases map to TRBD2. Trimming at V came to 4 bases and at J to 9 bases, leaving 16 bases not matched to a gene. The V gene's germline CDR1 is SGHNT and CDR2 YYREEE (reference sequence). The CDR3 is 17 amino acids. The CDR3 sequence: CASSGYGLAERGGEQFF. For the CDR3, the DNA is TGTGCCAGCAGCGGCTACGGACTAGCGGAAAGGGGGGGTGAGCAGTTCTTC.